A selection of T cell receptor beta chains follows, all from one sample in a study of CD8 T cells in ankylosing spondylitis. Via MiXCR, TCRdb re-called the 5' RACE reads, giving one row per CDR3 protein. The table includes about 250,000 distinct CDR3 sequences, more than 25% detected once. Input material: blood, either unsorted or a sorted T cell fraction (not recorded which). These receptors were collected from a male donor with ankylosing spondylitis or in good health (not recorded which). CDR3s include the opening cysteine and the closing phenylalanine or tryptophan. The order of the fields is V gene, D gene, CDR3 protein. D genes are given only for firm matches.

v_call: TRBV20-1
d_call: -
cdr3_aa: CSARQRRGDRYTEAFF

v_call: TRBV20-1
d_call: -
cdr3_aa: CSATRDLLGEQYF

v_call: TRBV5-1
d_call: -
cdr3_aa: CASSPRDQSFPGELFF

v_call: TRBV9
d_call: TRBD1
cdr3_aa: CASSQGNRGYEQYF

v_call: TRBV10-3
d_call: -
cdr3_aa: CAIGSSSYNEQFF

v_call: TRBV2
d_call: TRBD1
cdr3_aa: CASRERTGGEETQYF

v_call: TRBV9
d_call: -
cdr3_aa: CASSVGPGLSGNTIYF

v_call: TRBV30
d_call: -
cdr3_aa: CAWKAGYGYTF

v_call: TRBV12-3/TRBV12-4
d_call: -
cdr3_aa: CASSMGAGAEEYF

v_call: TRBV11-2
d_call: -
cdr3_aa: CASSAGTKTGNTIYF

v_call: TRBV20-1
d_call: -
cdr3_aa: CSGLRLNTEAFF

v_call: TRBV12-3/TRBV12-4
d_call: TRBD1
cdr3_aa: CASRRDSSYNEQFF

v_call: TRBV20-1
d_call: TRBD1
cdr3_aa: CSARGTGELYGYTF

v_call: TRBV10-1
d_call: -
cdr3_aa: CASSVENGEETQYF

v_call: TRBV5-1
d_call: -
cdr3_aa: CASSHRASYNEQFF

v_call: TRBV12-3/TRBV12-4
d_call: TRBD1
cdr3_aa: CASSFGTGFQPQHF

v_call: TRBV28
d_call: -
cdr3_aa: CASSWDISGNTIYF

v_call: TRBV2
d_call: -
cdr3_aa: CASSEAKYRYEQFF

v_call: TRBV4-1
d_call: -
cdr3_aa: CASSQALEGSYEQYF

v_call: TRBV6-5
d_call: -
cdr3_aa: CASSYSRGGETQYF

v_call: TRBV20-1
d_call: -
cdr3_aa: CSAGGLFLAYEQYF

v_call: TRBV20-1
d_call: -
cdr3_aa: CSATKQDLSYEQYF

v_call: TRBV5-1
d_call: TRBD2
cdr3_aa: CASSLGGTSGPYEQYF

v_call: TRBV12-3/TRBV12-4
d_call: -
cdr3_aa: CASSLGAPGANVLTF

v_call: TRBV12-5
d_call: TRBD2
cdr3_aa: CASGGLNNEQFF

v_call: TRBV29-1
d_call: TRBD1
cdr3_aa: CSVHGQDSSYEQYF

v_call: TRBV18
d_call: -
cdr3_aa: CASSLGTTEAFF

v_call: TRBV20-1
d_call: -
cdr3_aa: CSATFQGLEQFF

v_call: TRBV7-6
d_call: -
cdr3_aa: CASSPLTEGDHTDTQYF

v_call: TRBV5-1
d_call: TRBD1
cdr3_aa: CASSPRGQGYEQYF

v_call: TRBV27
d_call: -
cdr3_aa: CASSAGTVRYF

v_call: TRBV5-1
d_call: TRBD2
cdr3_aa: CASSWGGDYEQYF